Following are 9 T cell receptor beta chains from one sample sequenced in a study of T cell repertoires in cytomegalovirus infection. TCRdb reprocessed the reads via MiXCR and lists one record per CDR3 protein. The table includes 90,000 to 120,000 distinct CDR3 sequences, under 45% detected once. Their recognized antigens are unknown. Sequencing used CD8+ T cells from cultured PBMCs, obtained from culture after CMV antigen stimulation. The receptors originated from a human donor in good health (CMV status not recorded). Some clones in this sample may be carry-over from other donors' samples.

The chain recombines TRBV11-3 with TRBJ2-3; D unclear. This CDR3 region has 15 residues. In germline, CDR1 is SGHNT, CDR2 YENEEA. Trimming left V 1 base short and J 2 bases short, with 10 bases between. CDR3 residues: CASSLGASYTDTQYF. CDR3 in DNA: TGTGCCAGCAGCTTAGGGGCGTCCTACACAGATACGCAGTATTTT.

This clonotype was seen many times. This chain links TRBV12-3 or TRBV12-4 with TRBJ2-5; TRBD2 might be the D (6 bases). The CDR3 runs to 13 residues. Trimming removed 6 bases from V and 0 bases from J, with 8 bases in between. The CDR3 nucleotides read TGTGCCAGCAGGCGACTAGACCAAGAGACCCAGTACTTC. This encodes CASRRLDQETQYF.

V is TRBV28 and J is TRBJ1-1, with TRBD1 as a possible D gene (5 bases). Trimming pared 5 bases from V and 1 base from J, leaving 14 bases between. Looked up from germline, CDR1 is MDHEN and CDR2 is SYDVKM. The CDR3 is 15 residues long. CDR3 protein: CASSPPGLGNTEAFF. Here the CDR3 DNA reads TGTGCCAGCAGTCCCCCGGGACTAGGGAACACTGAAGCTTTCTTT.

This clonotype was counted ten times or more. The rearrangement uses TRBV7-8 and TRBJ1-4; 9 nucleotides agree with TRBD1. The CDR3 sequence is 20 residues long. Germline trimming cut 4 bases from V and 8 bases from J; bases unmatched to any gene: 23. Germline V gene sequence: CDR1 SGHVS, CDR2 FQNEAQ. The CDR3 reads CASSSVGTGKERGMEEKLFF. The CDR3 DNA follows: TGTGCCAGCAGCTCAGTGGGGACAGGGAAAGAACGTGGAATGGAGGAAAAACTGTTTTTT.

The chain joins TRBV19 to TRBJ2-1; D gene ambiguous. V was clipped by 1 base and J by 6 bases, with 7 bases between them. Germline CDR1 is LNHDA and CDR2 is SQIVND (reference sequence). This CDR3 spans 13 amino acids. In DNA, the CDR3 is TGTGCCAGTAGTATAGCTCTTAGCAATGAGCAGTTCTTC. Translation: CASSIALSNEQFF.

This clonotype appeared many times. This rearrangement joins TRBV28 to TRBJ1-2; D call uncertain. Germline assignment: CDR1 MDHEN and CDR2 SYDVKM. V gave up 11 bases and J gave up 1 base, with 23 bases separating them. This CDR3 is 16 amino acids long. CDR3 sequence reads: CAGWSRRTFINYGYTF. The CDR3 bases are TGTGCCGGGTGGTCAAGAAGGACCTTTATTAACTATGGCTACACCTTC.

This chain's CDR3 is CATSRDSGGAVGDTQYF. CDR3 bases: TGTGCCACCAGCAGAGATAGCGGGGGGGCCGTTGGAGATACGCAGTATTTT. The J gene is TRBJ2-3, the V gene TRBV15; TRBD2 matches 11 bases. This CDR3 has 17 amino acids. CDR1 and CDR2 from the germline V gene are LNHNV and YYDKDF (reference sequence). V lost 0 bases and J lost 5; bases outside the gene matches: 7.

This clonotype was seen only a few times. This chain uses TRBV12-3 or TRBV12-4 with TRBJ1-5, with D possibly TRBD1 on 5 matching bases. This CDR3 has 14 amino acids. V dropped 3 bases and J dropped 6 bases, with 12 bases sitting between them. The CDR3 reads CASSFVPGSQPQHF. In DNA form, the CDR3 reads TGTGCCAGCAGTTTCGTGCCAGGGAGTCAGCCCCAGCATTTT.

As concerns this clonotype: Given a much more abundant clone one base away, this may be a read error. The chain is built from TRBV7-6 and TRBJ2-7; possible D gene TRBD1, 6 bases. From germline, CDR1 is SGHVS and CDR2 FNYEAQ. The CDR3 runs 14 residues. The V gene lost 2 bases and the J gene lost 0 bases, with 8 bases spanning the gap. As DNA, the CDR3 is TGTGCCAGCAGCTTAAGGGACAACTCCTACGAGCAGTACTTC. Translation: CASSLRDNSYEQYF. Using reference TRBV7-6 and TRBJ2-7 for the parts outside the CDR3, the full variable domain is GAGVSQSPRYKVTKRGQDVALRCDPISGHVSLYWYRQALGQGPEFLTYFNYEAQQDKSGLPNDRFSAERPEGSISTLTIQRTEQRDSAMYRCASSLRDNSYEQYFGPGTRLTVT.